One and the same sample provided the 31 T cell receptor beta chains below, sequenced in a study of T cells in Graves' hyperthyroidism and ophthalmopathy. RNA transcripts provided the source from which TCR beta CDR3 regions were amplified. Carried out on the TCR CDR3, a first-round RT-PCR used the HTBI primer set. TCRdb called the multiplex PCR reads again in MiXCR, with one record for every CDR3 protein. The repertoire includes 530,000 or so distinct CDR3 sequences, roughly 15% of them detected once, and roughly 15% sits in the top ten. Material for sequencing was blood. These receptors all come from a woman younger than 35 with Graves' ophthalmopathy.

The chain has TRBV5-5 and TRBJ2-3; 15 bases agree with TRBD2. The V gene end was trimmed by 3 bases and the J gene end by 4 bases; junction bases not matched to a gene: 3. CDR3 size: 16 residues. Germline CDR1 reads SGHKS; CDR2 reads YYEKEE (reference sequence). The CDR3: CASSWGLAGGSDTQYF. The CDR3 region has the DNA TGTGCCAGCAGCTGGGGACTAGCGGGAGGATCAGATACGCAGTATTTT. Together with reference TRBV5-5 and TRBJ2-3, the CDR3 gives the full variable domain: DAGVTQSPTHLIKTRGQQVTLRCSPISGHKSVSWYQQVLGQGPQFIFQYYEKEERGRGNFPDRFSARQFPNYSSELNVNALLLGDSALYLCASSWGLAGGSDTQYFGPGTRLTVL.

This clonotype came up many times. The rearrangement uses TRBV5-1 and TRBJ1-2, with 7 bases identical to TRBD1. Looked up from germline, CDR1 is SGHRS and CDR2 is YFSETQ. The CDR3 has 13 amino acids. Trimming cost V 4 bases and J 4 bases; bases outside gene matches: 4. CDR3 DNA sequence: TGCGCCAGCAGCAACAGGGGAAGCTATGGCTACACCTTC. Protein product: CASSNRGSYGYTF.

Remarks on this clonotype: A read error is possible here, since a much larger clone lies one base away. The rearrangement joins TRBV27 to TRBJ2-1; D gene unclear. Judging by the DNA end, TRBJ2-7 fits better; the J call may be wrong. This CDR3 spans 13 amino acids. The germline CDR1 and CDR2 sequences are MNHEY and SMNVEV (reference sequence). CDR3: CASSLISYNEQYF. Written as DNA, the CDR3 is TGTGCCAGCAGTCTAATATCCTACAATGAGCAGTACTTC.

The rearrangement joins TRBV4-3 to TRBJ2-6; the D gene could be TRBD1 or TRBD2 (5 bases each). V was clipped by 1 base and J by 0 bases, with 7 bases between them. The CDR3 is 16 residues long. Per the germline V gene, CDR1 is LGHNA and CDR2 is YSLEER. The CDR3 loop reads CASSQVGTSGANVLTF. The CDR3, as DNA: TGCGCCAGCAGCCAAGTCGGGACCTCTGGGGCCAACGTCCTGACTTTC.

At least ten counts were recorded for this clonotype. CDR3 protein: CSKVMEGLAGQNEQFF. The CDR3 DNA sequence: TGCAGCAAAGTAATGGAGGGGCTAGCGGGGCAGAATGAGCAGTTCTTC. V and J are TRBV20-1 and TRBJ2-1; 9 nucleotides align to TRBD2. CDR1 is DFQATT and CDR2 is SNEGSKA in the germline V gene (reference sequence). The CDR3 loop spans 16 amino acids.

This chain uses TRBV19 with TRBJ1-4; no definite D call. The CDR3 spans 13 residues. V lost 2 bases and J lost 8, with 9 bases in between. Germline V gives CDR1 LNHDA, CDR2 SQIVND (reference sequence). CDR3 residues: CASSIRVTEKLFF. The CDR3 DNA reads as TGTGCCAGTAGTATAAGGGTAACGGAAAAACTGTTTTTT.

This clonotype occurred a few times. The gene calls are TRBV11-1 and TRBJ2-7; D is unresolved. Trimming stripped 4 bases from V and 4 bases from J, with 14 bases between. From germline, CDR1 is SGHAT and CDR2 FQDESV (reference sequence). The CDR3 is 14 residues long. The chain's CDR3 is CASSYNPTTYEQYF. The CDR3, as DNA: TGTGCCAGCAGCTATAACCCCACAACTTACGAGCAGTACTTC. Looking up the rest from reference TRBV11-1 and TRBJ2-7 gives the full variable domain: EAEVAQSPRYKITEKSQAVAFWCDPISGHATLYWYRQILGQGPELLVQFQDESVVDDSQLPKDRFSAERLKGVDSTLKIQPAELGDSAMYLCASSYNPTTYEQYFGPGTRLTVT.

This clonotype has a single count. The CDR3 loop reads CASSQDSSPLYNEQFF. CDR3 DNA sequence: TGTGCCAGCAGCCAAGACTCCTCACCCCTATACAATGAGCAGTTCTTC. V is TRBV13 and J is TRBJ2-1, with D unresolved. V lost 5 bases and J lost 4, with 18 bases in between. The CDR3 is 16 amino acids. CDR1 and CDR2 (germline): PRHDT, FYEKMQ (reference sequence).

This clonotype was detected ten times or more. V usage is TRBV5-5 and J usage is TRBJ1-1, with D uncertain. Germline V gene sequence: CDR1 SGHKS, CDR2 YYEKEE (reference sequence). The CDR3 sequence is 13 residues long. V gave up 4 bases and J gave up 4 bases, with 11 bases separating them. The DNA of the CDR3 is TGTGCCAGCAGCCCCGCTCCCCCCACTGAAGCTTTCTTT. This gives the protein CASSPAPPTEAFF.

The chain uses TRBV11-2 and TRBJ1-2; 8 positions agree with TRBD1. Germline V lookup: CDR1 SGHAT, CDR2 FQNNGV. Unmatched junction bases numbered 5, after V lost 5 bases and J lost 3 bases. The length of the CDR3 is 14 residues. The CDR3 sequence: CASSQGARDYGYTF. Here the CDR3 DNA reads TGTGCCAGCAGCCAGGGGGCGCGAGACTATGGCTACACCTTC.

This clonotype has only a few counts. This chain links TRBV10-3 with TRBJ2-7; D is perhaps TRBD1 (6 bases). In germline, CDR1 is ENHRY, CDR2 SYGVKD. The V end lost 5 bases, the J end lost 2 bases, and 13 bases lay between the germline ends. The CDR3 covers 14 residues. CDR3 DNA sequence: TGTGCCATCAGTACGGACAGCCTGACCTACGAGCAGTACTTC. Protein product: CAISTDSLTYEQYF.

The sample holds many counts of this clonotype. The CDR3 DNA follows: TGTGCCAGCAGCCGACCGCGGACAGCTCAAAACACCATATATTTT. Protein sequence: CASSRPRTAQNTIYF. This chain connects TRBV28 to TRBJ1-3; the D gene is possibly TRBD1 (6 bases). Trimming took 6 bases from V and 6 from J, leaving 18 bases between them. Germline CDR1 reads MDHEN; CDR2 reads SYDVKM. CDR3 size: 15 residues.

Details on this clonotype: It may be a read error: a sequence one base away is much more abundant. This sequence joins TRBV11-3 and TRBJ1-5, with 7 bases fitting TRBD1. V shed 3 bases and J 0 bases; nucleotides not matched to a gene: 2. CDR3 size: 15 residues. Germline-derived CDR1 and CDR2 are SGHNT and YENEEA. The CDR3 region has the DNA TGTGCCAGCAGCTTCACAGGGGATAGCAATCAGCCCCAGCATTTT. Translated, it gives CASSFTGDSNQPQHF.

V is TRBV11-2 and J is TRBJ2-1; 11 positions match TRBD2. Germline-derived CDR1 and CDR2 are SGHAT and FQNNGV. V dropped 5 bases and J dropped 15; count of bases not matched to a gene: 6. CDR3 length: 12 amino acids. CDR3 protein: CASSPTSGKPFF. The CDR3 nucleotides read TGTGCCAGCAGCCCGACTAGCGGGAAGCCGTTCTTC.

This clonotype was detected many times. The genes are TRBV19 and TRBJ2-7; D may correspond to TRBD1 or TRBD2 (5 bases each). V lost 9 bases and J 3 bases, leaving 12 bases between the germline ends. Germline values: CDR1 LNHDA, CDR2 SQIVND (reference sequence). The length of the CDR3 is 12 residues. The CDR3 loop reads CASSRDGYEQYF. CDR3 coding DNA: TGTGCCAGCTCACGGGACGGCTACGAGCAGTACTTC.

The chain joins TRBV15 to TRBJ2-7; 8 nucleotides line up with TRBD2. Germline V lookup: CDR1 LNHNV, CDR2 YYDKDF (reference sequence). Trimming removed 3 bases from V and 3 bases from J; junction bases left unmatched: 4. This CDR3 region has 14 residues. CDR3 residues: CATSSTGTSYEQYF. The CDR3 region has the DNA TGTGCCACCAGCAGTACCGGGACTAGCTACGAGCAGTACTTC. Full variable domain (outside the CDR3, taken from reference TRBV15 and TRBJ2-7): DAMVIQNPRYQVTQFGKPVTLSCSQTLNHNVMYWYQQKSSQAPKLLFHYYDKDFNNEADTPDNFQSRRPNTSFCFLDIRSPGLGDTAMYLCATSSTGTSYEQYFGPGTRLTVT.

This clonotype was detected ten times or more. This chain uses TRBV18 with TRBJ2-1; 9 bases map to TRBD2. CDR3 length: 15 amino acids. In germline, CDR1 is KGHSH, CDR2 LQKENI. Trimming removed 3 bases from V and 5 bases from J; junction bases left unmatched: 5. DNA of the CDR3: TGTGCCAGCTCACCGGGCGGGAGGGTCCACAATGAGCAGTTCTTC. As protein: CASSPGGRVHNEQFF.

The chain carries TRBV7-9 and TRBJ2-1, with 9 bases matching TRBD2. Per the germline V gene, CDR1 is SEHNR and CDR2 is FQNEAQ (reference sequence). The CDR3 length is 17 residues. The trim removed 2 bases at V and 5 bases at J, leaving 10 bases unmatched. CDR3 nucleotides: TGTGCCAGCAGCTTAAGTGGGCGGGAGGGCTTTAACAATGAGCAGTTCTTC. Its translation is CASSLSGREGFNNEQFF.

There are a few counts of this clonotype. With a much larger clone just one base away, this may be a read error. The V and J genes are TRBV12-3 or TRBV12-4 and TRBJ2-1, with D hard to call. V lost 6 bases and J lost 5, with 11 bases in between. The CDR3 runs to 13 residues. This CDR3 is CASRLRRNNEQFF. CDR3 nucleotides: TGTGCCAGCAGGTTGCGAAGAAACAATGAGCAGTTCTTC.

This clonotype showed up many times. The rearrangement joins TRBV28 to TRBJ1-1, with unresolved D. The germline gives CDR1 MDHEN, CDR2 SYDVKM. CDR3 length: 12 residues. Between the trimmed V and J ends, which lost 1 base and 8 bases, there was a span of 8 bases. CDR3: CASSLSVREAFF. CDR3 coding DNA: TGTGCCAGCAGTTTATCCGTGAGAGAAGCTTTCTTT.

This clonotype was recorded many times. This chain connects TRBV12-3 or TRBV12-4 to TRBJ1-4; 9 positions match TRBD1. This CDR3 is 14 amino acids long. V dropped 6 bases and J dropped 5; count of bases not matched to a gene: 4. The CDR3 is CASRRQGGNEKLFF. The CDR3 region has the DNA TGTGCCAGCAGGCGACAGGGGGGAAATGAAAAACTGTTTTTT.

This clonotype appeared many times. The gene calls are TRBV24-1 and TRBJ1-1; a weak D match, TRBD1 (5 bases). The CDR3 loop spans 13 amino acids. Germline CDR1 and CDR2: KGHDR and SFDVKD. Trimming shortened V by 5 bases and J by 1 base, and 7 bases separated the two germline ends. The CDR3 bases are TGTGCCACCAGTGGTACAGGGAACACTGAAGCTTTCTTT. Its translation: CATSGTGNTEAFF.

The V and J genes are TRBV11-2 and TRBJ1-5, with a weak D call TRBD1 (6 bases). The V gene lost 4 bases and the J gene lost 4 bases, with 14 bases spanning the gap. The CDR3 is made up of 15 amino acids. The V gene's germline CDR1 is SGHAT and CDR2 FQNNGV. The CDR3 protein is CASSSFGQLNQPQHF. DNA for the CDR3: TGTGCCAGCAGCTCCTTTGGACAGCTAAATCAGCCCCAGCATTTT.

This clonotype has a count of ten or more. CDR3 coding DNA: TGCGCCAGCAGCTCGGGCACAGGGGGGATGAACACTGAAGCTTTCTTT. Its translation: CASSSGTGGMNTEAFF. The V and J genes are TRBV5-1 and TRBJ1-1, with 8 bases lining up with TRBD1. This CDR3 spans 16 amino acids. Germline trimming cut 3 bases from V and 0 bases from J; bases unmatched to any gene: 7. CDR1 and CDR2 (germline): SGHRS, YFSETQ.

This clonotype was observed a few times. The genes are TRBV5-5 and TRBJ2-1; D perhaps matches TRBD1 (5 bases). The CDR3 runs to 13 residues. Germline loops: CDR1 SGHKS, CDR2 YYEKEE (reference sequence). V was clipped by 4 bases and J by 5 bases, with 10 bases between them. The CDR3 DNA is TGTGCCAGCAGCCATGACAGTCACAATGAGCAGTTCTTC. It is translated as CASSHDSHNEQFF.

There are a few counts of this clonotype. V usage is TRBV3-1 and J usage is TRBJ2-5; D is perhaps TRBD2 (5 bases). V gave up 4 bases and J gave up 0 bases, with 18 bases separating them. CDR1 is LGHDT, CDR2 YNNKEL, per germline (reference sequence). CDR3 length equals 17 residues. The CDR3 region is CASSPSATGSHQETQYF. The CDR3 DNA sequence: TGTGCCAGCAGCCCAAGCGCGACGGGGTCCCACCAAGAGACCCAGTACTTC.

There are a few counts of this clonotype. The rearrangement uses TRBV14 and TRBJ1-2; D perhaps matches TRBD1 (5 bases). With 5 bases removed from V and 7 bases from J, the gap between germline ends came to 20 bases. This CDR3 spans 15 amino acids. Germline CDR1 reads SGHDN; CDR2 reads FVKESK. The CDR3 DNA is TGTGCCAGCAGCAGCTCTATGGGGCCCATAGGTGGCTACACCTTC. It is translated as CASSSSMGPIGGYTF.

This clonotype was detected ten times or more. CDR3 loop: CASSQPDDYEQYF. In DNA form, the CDR3 reads TGTGCCAGCAGCCAACCCGACGACTACGAGCAGTACTTC. The V gene is TRBV3-1, the J gene TRBJ2-7; D unresolved. V was pared by 2 bases and J by 3 bases, with 8 bases between. The germline CDR1 and CDR2 sequences are LGHDT and YNNKEL (reference sequence). The CDR3 covers 13 residues.

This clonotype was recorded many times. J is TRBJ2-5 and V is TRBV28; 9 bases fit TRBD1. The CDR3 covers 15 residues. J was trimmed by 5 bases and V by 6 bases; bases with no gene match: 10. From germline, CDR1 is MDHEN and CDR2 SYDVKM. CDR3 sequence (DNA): TGTGCCAGCAGAGCGGGACAGGGCTTGCAGGAGACCCAGTACTTC. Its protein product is CASRAGQGLQETQYF.

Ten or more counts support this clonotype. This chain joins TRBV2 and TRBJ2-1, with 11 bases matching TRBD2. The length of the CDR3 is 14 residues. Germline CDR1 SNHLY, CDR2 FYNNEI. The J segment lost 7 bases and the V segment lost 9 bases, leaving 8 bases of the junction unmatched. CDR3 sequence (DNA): TGTGCCAGTAGCGGGAGGGCCCCAGGGAATGAGCAGTTCTTC. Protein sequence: CASSGRAPGNEQFF.

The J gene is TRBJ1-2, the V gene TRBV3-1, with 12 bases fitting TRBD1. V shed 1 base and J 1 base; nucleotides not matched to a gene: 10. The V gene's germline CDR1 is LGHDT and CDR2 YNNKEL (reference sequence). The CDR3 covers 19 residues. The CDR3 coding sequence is TGTGCCAGCAGCCAAGTTTTTGGGACAGGGGGCCTCGTTAACTATGGCTACACCTTC. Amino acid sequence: CASSQVFGTGGLVNYGYTF.